This entry features one T cell receptor (beta chain) sequence. The antigen is unknown. The data derive from a study of blood T cells in healthy people across ages. A sample-barcoded 5' primer and a J-beta primer mix were used in a second PCR of about 6 to 11 cycles. Unique molecular identifiers of 12 random nucleotides labeled each cDNA. TCRdb independently ran MiXCR on the 5' RACE reads; one entry per CDR3 protein. The sample yields more than 1,400,000 distinct CDR3 sequences, around 39% seen once. Findings and caveats of the study: More naive CD4+ cells and higher diversity marked long-lived donors relative to aged donors.

Germline CDR1 reads SGDLS; CDR2 reads YYNGEE. CDR3 length: 16 residues. The V gene lost 0 bases and the J gene lost 0 bases, with 13 bases spanning the gap. Material for sequencing was blood. The receptor's source is a woman aged 18-29 years in good health. The chain is built from TRBV9 and TRBJ2-7, with D perhaps matching TRBD2 (7 bases). CDR3 sequence (DNA): TGTGCCAGCAGCGTAGGAGGGGGGGCCCTCTCCTACGAGCAGTACTTC. It encodes CASSVGGGALSYEQYF.